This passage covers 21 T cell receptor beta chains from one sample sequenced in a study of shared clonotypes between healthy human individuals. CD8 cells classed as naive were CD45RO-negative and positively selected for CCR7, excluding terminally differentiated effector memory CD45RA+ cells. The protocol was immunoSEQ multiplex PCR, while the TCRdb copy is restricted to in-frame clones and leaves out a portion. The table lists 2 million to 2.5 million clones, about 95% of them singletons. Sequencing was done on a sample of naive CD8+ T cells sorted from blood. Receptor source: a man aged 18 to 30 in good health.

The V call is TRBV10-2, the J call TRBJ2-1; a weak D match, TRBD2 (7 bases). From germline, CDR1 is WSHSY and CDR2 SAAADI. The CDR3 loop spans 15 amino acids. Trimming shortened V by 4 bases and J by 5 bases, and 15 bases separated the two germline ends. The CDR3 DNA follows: TGCGCCAGCAGTGGCCAAAGCGGGACAAACAATGAGCAGTTCTTC. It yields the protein CASSGQSGTNNEQFF.

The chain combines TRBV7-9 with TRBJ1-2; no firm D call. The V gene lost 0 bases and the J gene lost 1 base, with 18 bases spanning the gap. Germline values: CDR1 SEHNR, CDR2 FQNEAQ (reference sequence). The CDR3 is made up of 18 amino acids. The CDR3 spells CASSLARQARSLNYGYTF. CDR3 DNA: TGTGCCAGCAGCTTAGCGCGCCAGGCTAGATCCCTTAACTATGGCTACACCTTC.

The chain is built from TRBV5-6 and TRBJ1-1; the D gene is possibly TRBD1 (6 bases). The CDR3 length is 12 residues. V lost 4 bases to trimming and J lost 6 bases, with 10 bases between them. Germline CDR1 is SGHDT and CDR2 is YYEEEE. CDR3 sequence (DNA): TGTGCCAGCAGCGGAACAGGGTCTGAAGCTTTCTTT. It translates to CASSGTGSEAFF.

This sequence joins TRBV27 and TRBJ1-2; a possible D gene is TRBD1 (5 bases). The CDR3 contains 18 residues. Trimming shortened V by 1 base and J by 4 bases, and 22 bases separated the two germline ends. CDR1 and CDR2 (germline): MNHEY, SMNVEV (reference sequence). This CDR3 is CASSLLGPGPKGAYGYTF. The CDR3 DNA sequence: TGTGCCAGCAGTTTATTGGGGCCAGGGCCCAAAGGAGCCTATGGCTACACCTTC.

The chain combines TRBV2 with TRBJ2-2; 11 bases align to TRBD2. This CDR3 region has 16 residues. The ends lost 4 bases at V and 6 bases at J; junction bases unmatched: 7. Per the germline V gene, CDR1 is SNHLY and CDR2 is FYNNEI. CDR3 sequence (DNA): TGTGCCAGCAGTGGACTAGCGGGGCCGCGCGCCGGGGAGCTGTTTTTT. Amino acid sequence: CASSGLAGPRAGELFF.

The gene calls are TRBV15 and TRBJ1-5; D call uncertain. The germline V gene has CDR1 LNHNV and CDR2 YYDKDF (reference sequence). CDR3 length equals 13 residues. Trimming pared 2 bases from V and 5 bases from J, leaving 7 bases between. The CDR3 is CATSRQLDQPQHF. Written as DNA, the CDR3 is TGTGCCACCAGCAGACAGCTCGATCAGCCCCAGCATTTT.

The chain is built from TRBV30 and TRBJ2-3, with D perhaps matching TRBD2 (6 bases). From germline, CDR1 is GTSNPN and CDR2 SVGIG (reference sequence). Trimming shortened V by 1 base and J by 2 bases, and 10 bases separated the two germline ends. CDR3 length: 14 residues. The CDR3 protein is CAWSGAGFTDTQYF. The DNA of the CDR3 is TGTGCCTGGAGTGGGGCGGGATTCACAGATACGCAGTATTTT.

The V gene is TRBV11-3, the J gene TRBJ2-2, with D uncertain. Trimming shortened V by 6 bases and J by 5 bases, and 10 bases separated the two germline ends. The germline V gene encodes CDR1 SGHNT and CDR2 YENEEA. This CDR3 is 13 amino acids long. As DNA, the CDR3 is TGTGCCAGCAGGTTCCGCGAGACCGGGGAGCTGTTTTTT. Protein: CASRFRETGELFF.

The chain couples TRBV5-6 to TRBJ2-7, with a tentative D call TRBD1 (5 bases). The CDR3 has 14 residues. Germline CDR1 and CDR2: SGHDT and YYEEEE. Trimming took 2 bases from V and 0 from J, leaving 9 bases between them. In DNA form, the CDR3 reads TGTGCCAGCAGCTTCCGACAGAGCTCCTACGAGCAGTACTTC. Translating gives CASSFRQSSYEQYF.

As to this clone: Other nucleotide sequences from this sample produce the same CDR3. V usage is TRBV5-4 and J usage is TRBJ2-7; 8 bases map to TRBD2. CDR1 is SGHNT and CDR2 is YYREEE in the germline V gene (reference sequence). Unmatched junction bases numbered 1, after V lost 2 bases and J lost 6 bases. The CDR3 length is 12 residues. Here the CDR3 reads CASSFSGGEQYF. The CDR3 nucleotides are TGTGCCAGCAGCTTCAGCGGGGGCGAGCAGTACTTC.

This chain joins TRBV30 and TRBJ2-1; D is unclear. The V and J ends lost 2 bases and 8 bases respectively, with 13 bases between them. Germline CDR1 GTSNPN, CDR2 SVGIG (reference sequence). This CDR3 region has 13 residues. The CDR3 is CAWSPLMADEQFF. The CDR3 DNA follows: TGTGCCTGGAGTCCCTTGATGGCGGATGAGCAGTTCTTC.

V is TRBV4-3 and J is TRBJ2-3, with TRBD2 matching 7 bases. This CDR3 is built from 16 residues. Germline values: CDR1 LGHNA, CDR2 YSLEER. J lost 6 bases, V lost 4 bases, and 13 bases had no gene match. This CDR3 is CASSLRVAGEYDTQYF. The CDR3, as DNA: TGCGCCAGCAGCCTCCGAGTGGCGGGAGAGTATGATACGCAGTATTTT.

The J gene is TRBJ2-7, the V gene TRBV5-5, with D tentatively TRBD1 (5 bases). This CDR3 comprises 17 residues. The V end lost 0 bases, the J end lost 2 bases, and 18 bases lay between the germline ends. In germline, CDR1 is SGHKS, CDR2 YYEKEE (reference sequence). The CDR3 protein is CASSLVGHPYTTYEQYF. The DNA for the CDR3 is TGTGCCAGCAGCTTGGTAGGACACCCTTATACGACCTACGAGCAGTACTTC.

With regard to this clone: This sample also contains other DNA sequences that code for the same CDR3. The CDR3 DNA reads TGTGCCAGCAGCTTAGGAACGGGCAACTATGGCTACACCTTC. It yields the protein CASSLGTGNYGYTF. The chain is built from TRBV7-9 and TRBJ1-2; D remains unclear. Germline CDR1 is SEHNR and CDR2 is FQNEAQ (reference sequence). The CDR3 contains 14 residues. The V end lost 1 base, the J end lost 2 bases, and 8 bases lay between the germline ends.

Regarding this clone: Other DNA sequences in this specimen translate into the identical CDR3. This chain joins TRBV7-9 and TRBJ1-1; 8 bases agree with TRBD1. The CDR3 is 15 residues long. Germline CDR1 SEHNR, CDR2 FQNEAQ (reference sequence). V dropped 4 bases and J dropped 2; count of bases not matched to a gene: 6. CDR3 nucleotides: TGTGCCAGCAGCTCCGGACAGGGCGGAAACACTGAAGCTTTCTTT. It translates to CASSSGQGGNTEAFF.

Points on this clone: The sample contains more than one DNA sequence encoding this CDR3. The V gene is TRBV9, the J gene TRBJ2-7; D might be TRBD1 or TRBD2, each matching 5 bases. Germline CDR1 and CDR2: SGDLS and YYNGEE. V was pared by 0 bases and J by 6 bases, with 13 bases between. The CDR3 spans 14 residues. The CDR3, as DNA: TGTGCCAGCAGCGTAGGAGGTGGGACGAGCGAGCAGTACTTC. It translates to CASSVGGGTSEQYF.

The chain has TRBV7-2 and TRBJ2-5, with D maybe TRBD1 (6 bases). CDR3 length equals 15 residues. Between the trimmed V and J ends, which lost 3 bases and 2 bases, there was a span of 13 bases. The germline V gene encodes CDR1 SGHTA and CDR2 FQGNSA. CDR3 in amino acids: CASSFGTGNQETQYF. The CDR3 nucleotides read TGTGCCAGCAGCTTCGGTACAGGGAATCAAGAGACCCAGTACTTC.

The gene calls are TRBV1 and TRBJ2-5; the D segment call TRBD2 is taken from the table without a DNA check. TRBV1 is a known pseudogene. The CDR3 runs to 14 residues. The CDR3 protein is CTSSQLAGDETQYF. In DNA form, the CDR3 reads TGCACCAGCAGCCAACTAGCGGGAGATGAGACCCAGTACTTC.

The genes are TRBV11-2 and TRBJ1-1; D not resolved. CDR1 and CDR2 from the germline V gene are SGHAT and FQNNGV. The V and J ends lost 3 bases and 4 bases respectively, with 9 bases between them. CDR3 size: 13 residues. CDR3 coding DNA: TGTGCCAGCAGCTTGCACAGCGGCACTGAAGCTTTCTTT. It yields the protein CASSLHSGTEAFF.

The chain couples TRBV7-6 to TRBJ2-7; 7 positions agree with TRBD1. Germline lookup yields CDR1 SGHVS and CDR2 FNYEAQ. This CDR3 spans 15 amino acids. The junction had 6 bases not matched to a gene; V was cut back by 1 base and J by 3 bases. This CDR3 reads CASSLEQGKYYEQYF. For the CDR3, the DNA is TGTGCCAGCAGCTTAGAACAGGGGAAATACTACGAGCAGTACTTC.

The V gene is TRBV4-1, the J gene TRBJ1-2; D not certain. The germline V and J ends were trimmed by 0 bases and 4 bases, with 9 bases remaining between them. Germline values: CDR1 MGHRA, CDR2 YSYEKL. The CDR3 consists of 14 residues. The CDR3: CASSQEKVPYGYTF. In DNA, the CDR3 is TGCGCCAGCAGCCAAGAGAAGGTTCCCTATGGCTACACCTTC.